The next 13 T cell receptor beta chains were all read from a single sample in a study of siplizumab effects on memory and regulatory T cells. Using immunoSEQ multiplex PCR, the repertoire was profiled, and TCRdb retains in-frame clones only, with some absent. Of over 100,000 clones in the sample, approximately 92% were seen once. The sequenced sample consisted of non-Treg CD4+ T cells sorted from blood. The receptors come from a human donor in good health.

The chain couples TRBV5-4 to TRBJ1-1, with D maybe TRBD1 (5 bases). The CDR3 runs to 14 residues. The V and J ends lost 8 bases and 0 bases respectively, with 14 bases between them. Germline lookup yields CDR1 SGHNT and CDR2 YYREEE (reference sequence). The CDR3, as DNA: TGTGCCAGAGGGGATCTAGGCATGAACACTGAAGCTTTCTTT. Residues: CARGDLGMNTEAFF. Full variable domain (outside the CDR3, taken from reference TRBV5-4 and TRBJ1-1): ETGVTQSPTHLIKTRGQQVTLRCSSQSGHNTVSWYQQALGQGPQFIFQYYREEENGRGNFPPRFSGLQFPNYSSELNVNALELDDSALYLCARGDLGMNTEAFFGQGTRLTVV.

The chain combines TRBV6-4 with TRBJ2-1; D perhaps matches TRBD1 (6 bases). Germline V gene data show CDR1 as MRHNA and CDR2 as SNTAGT. Trimming left V 6 bases short and J 7 bases short, with 13 bases between. The CDR3 is 13 amino acids. CDR3 nucleotide sequence: TGTGCCAGCAGCGAACAGGGTGAGAATGAGCAGTTCTTC. Translation gives CASSEQGENEQFF.

The CDR3 here is CAISHGTGSIAFF. In DNA, the CDR3 is TGTGCCATCAGTCATGGGACAGGTTCAATCGCTTTCTTT. The chain links TRBV10-3 to TRBJ1-1; 8 bases align to TRBD1. The ends lost 5 bases at V and 11 bases at J; junction bases unmatched: 10. The germline CDR1 and CDR2 sequences are ENHRY and SYGVKD. This CDR3 is 13 amino acids long.

The chain is built from TRBV13 and TRBJ1-4; 9 positions match TRBD1. The CDR3 contains 15 residues. Trimming cost V 3 bases and J 8 bases; bases outside gene matches: 7. The germline gives CDR1 PRHDT, CDR2 FYEKMQ (reference sequence). The CDR3 spells CASSFLTGGGEKLFF. The CDR3, as DNA: TGTGCCAGCAGCTTCTTGACAGGGGGAGGCGAAAAACTGTTTTTT.

The V call is TRBV6-6, the J call TRBJ1-1; no clear D. The CDR3 is made up of 13 amino acids. CDR1 is MNHNY, CDR2 SVGAGI, per germline (reference sequence). The V and J ends lost 7 bases and 1 base respectively, with 10 bases between them. CDR3 sequence (DNA): TGTGCCAGCATTCGGCAGGCGAACACTGAAGCTTTCTTT. As protein: CASIRQANTEAFF.

This rearrangement joins TRBV29-1 to TRBJ1-2; 12 bases are shared with TRBD1. CDR1 and CDR2 (germline): SQVTM, ANQGSEA. With V trimmed by 2 bases and J by 5 bases, 3 bases remained unmatched. The length of the CDR3 is 14 residues. CDR3 loop: CSVERGQGAYGYTF. In DNA form, the CDR3 reads TGCAGCGTTGAAAGGGGACAGGGGGCATATGGCTACACCTTC.

The chain combines TRBV5-1 with TRBJ1-4; 7 nucleotides agree with TRBD1. Germline CDR1 SGHRS, CDR2 YFSETQ. The CDR3 contains 17 residues. The trim removed 4 bases at V and 6 bases at J, leaving 15 bases unmatched. The CDR3 DNA follows: TGCGCCAGCAGCAAACCACCTCGGGACAGCTTAGATGAAAAACTGTTTTTT. Protein: CASSKPPRDSLDEKLFF.

This chain connects TRBV7-6 to TRBJ2-1; 11 nucleotides align to TRBD2. Unmatched junction bases numbered 10, after V lost 0 bases and J lost 3 bases. Germline values: CDR1 SGHVS, CDR2 FNYEAQ. The CDR3 has 19 residues. The CDR3 reads CASSLASSGGALGYNEQFF. The CDR3 nucleotides read TGTGCCAGCAGCTTAGCGAGTAGCGGGGGGGCCTTGGGCTACAATGAGCAGTTCTTC.

Regarding this clone: Other DNA sequences within the sample encode an identical CDR3. V is TRBV18 and J is TRBJ1-4; no clear D gene. This CDR3 is 11 amino acids long. The germline V gene encodes CDR1 KGHSH and CDR2 LQKENI. Trimming stripped 6 bases from V and 5 bases from J, with 4 bases between. The CDR3 DNA follows: TGTGCCAGCTCTCTCAATGAAAAACTGTTTTTT. It yields the protein CASSLNEKLFF.

This clone was picked up one time. Distinct nucleotide sequences in the sample also encode this CDR3. The chain is built from TRBV2 and TRBJ1-3; D gene ambiguous. The CDR3 covers 12 residues. From germline, CDR1 is SNHLY and CDR2 FYNNEI. Trimming removed 8 bases at V and 12 bases at J, with 17 bases between. In DNA form, the CDR3 reads TGTGCCAGCGGGGTGTTGCGAGGACGCATATATTTT. Translating it yields CASGVLRGRIYF.

J is TRBJ2-3 and V is TRBV9; 9 bases align to TRBD2. This CDR3 has 16 amino acids. Unmatched junction bases numbered 8, after V lost 0 bases and J lost 6 bases. Germline assignment: CDR1 SGDLS and CDR2 YYNGEE. DNA of the CDR3: TGTGCCAGCAGCGTAGGAATTAGCGGGGGAATTGATACGCAGTATTTT. Residues: CASSVGISGGIDTQYF.

V usage is TRBV7-2 and J usage is TRBJ2-1; 11 nucleotides match TRBD2. The CDR3 consists of 17 residues. CDR1 is SGHTA, CDR2 FQGNSA, per germline. J was trimmed by 3 bases and V by 5 bases; bases with no gene match: 9. The CDR3 DNA reads TGTGCCAGCAGCCTATCGCTAGGGACTAGCGGCTACAATGAGCAGTTCTTC. Encoded protein: CASSLSLGTSGYNEQFF.

The rearrangement joins TRBV28 to TRBJ1-2, with a possible D match to TRBD1 (5 bases). The CDR3 contains 14 residues. Germline V CDR1 and CDR2: MDHEN, SYDVKM. The ends were cut back, 6 bases at V and 7 bases at J, with 18 bases in the middle. The CDR3 loop is CASSTLQGRSGYTF. CDR3 DNA: TGTGCCAGCAGCACCCTGCAGGGTAGATCTGGCTACACCTTC.